The entry below describes one TCR beta chain. As yet, its antigen is unknown. This specimen includes other DNA sequences encoding the same CDR3. Use of 60 Vbeta and 13 Jbeta primers characterized the PCR. Sequencing was performed with immunoSEQ multiplex PCR; in TCRdb, only in-frame clones are kept and a portion is missing. The sample records approximately 120,000 clones, roughly 75% being singletons. J lost 4 bases, V lost 4 bases, and 12 bases had no gene match. Germline CDR1 reads SGHNT; CDR2 reads YYREEE (reference sequence). This CDR3 is 16 amino acids long. This sample is drawn from a study of cytomegalovirus exposure and HLA in healthy donors. Study-wide results and limits: While the bulk of TCR sequences proved rare, some public TCRs turned up in many donors.

J is TRBJ2-5 and V is TRBV5-4; TRBD2 matches at 8 bases. This sequence originates from a man aged 30-40 years in good health and CMV-seropositive. The sequenced material came from PBMCs. The CDR3 DNA reads TGTGCCAGCAGCCAAGGATTAGCGGGGACCATAGAGACCCAGTACTTC. Translated: CASSQGLAGTIETQYF.